There are a few counts of the clone carrying this T cell receptor beta chain. What it binds is not known. Germline DNA was also extracted, with blood RNA taken from unsorted whole blood. These data originate in a study of tumor-infiltrating lymphocytes in primary liver carcinoma. Study conclusions and caveats: Owing to bulk unsorted samples, no comparison was made between CD4+ and CD8+ repertoires.

Germline CDR1 SGHVS, CDR2 FQNEAQ. This CDR3 is built from 17 residues. After removal of 5 bases from V and 3 bases from J, the junction contained 12 bases not matched to a gene. Total RNA (around 510 ng) served as template for TCR beta cDNA synthesis primed by a constant-region primer. Sequencing libraries for TCR beta derived from three nested multiplex PCR rounds that used slightly modified ARM-PCR. In the first two PCR rounds, TRBV1-TRBV30 forward primers were paired with a C-beta reverse primer, and each round lasted roughly 10 cycles. TCRdb ran MiXCR on the multiplex PCR reads and lists one entry per CDR3 protein. This sample carries about 180,000 distinct CDR3 sequences, about 60% of them seen once, and the ten largest clones take about 70%.

The chain is built from TRBV7-8 and TRBJ2-3; 9 nucleotides align to TRBD2. This sequence was found in a man in his forties with primary liver carcinoma and hepatitis B virus infection. Material for sequencing was peripheral blood. The CDR3 reads CASSKVGLSGSTDTQYF. The CDR3 DNA sequence: TGTGCCAGCAGCAAAGTGGGCCTTAGCGGGAGTACAGATACGCAGTATTTT.